A single sample gave rise to the 27 T cell receptor beta chains below, sequenced in a study of cytomegalovirus exposure and HLA in healthy donors. The PCR contained 60 Vbeta and 13 Jbeta primers. Measured with immunoSEQ multiplex PCR; TCRdb has only the in-frame clones, and not every one. The sample consists of approximately 200,000 clones, roughly 80% of them appearing once. Sequenced material: PBMCs. The receptors shown here come from a man aged 40-55 years in good health and CMV-seronegative.

V and J are TRBV7-2 and TRBJ2-1; 8 bases align to TRBD2. V lost 3 bases to trimming and J lost 5 bases; unmatched junction nucleotides: 9. There are 16 residues in the CDR3. Germline CDR1 SGHTA, CDR2 FQGNSA. The CDR3 here is CASSFAGTSVNNEQFF. CDR3 nucleotides: TGTGCCAGCAGCTTTGCTGGGACTAGTGTAAACAATGAGCAGTTCTTC.

The V and J genes are TRBV4-3 and TRBJ1-2; D gene uncertain. Germline values: CDR1 LGHNA, CDR2 YSLEER. CDR3 size: 16 residues. V was clipped by 1 base and J by 8 bases, with 20 bases between them. CDR3 in amino acids: CASSQVLEIRLGGYTF. The CDR3 nucleotides read TGCGCCAGCAGCCAAGTACTAGAGATACGGCTGGGGGGCTACACCTTC.

V is TRBV28 and J is TRBJ2-1; 8 positions match TRBD1. V shed 5 bases and J 4 bases; nucleotides not matched to a gene: 7. The CDR3 has 15 residues. The germline V gene encodes CDR1 MDHEN and CDR2 SYDVKM. The DNA of the CDR3 is TGTGCCAGCAGTCCTCGGGACAGGATTTACAATGAGCAGTTCTTC. This codes for CASSPRDRIYNEQFF.

This chain joins TRBV4-1 and TRBJ2-5; 11 bases fit TRBD2. There are 14 residues in the CDR3. Germline V lookup: CDR1 MGHRA, CDR2 YSYEKL. The ends lost 4 bases at V and 5 bases at J; junction bases unmatched: 3. The CDR3 loop reads CASSPGLAAETQYF. CDR3 DNA: TGCGCCAGCAGCCCGGGACTAGCGGCGGAGACCCAGTACTTC.

The chain joins TRBV5-4 to TRBJ1-3, with no clear D. CDR1 is SGHNT, CDR2 YYREEE, per germline (reference sequence). This CDR3 is built from 16 residues. With 0 bases removed from V and 0 bases from J, the gap between germline ends came to 10 bases. The CDR3: CASSLDSQISGNTIYF. In DNA form, the CDR3 reads TGTGCCAGCAGCTTGGATAGCCAAATCTCTGGAAACACCATATATTTT.

The gene calls are TRBV5-8 and TRBJ1-1; the D gene is possibly TRBD1 (5 bases). This CDR3 contains 18 residues. Germline V CDR1 and CDR2: SGHTS, YDEGEE. Trimming removed 1 base at V and 0 bases at J, with 19 bases between. The CDR3 protein is CASSLRRGGRRMNTEAFF. For the CDR3, the DNA is TGTGCCAGCAGCTTGCGTAGGGGAGGGCGTCGAATGAACACTGAAGCTTTCTTT.

This clone came up a few times. The chain is built from TRBV28 and TRBJ2-7; TRBD1 aligns across 7 bases. CDR3 length: 15 amino acids. In germline, CDR1 is MDHEN, CDR2 SYDVKM. Trimming removed 6 bases from V and 1 base from J; junction bases left unmatched: 9. The CDR3 sequence is CASSTPGQTSYEQYF. The CDR3 coding sequence is TGTGCCAGCAGCACACCGGGACAGACGTCCTACGAGCAGTACTTC.

This clone was counted between two and nine times. V gene TRBV9 combines with J gene TRBJ1-2, with D possibly being TRBD1 (5 bases). Germline CDR1 SGDLS, CDR2 YYNGEE. This CDR3 is built from 12 residues. V was clipped by 2 bases and J by 8 bases, with 10 bases between them. The CDR3 DNA reads TGTGCCAGCAGCGTTCAGGGCGGAGGCTACACCTTC. Its protein is CASSVQGGGYTF.

This chain links TRBV2 with TRBJ2-5, with D maybe TRBD2 (7 bases). CDR3 size: 14 residues. The germline V and J ends were trimmed by 3 bases and 4 bases, with 12 bases remaining between them. Germline lookup yields CDR1 SNHLY and CDR2 FYNNEI. The CDR3 nucleotides read TGTGCCAGCAGTGAGGGGGGGGCTGTAGAGACCCAGTACTTC. This codes for CASSEGGAVETQYF.

J is TRBJ2-6 and V is TRBV11-1; the D is unclear. The CDR3 contains 15 residues. The V end lost 5 bases, the J end lost 0 bases, and 8 bases lay between the germline ends. The V gene's germline CDR1 is SGHAT and CDR2 FQDESV (reference sequence). The CDR3 loop reads CASSGSDSGANVLTF. CDR3 bases: TGTGCCAGCAGCGGCAGCGACTCTGGGGCCAACGTCCTGACTTTC.

The chain carries TRBV10-3 and TRBJ2-5; D is possibly TRBD1 (5 bases). V shed 6 bases and J shed 5 bases, with 10 bases lying between them. CDR1 and CDR2 (germline): ENHRY, SYGVKD. The CDR3 runs to 12 residues. CDR3: CAISRVGETQYF. The CDR3 DNA is TGTGCCATCAGCAGGGTGGGGGAGACCCAGTACTTC.

The J gene is TRBJ1-5, the V gene TRBV28, with a possible D match to TRBD1 (6 bases). Germline CDR1 reads MDHEN; CDR2 reads SYDVKM. Deletions cut 4 bases from V and 1 base from J, with 8 bases between. The CDR3 totals 14 residues. The CDR3 loop is CASSSGESNQPQHF. The CDR3 coding sequence is TGTGCCAGCAGTTCAGGGGAGAGCAATCAGCCCCAGCATTTT.

The chain links TRBV4-3 to TRBJ2-1; 7 positions agree with TRBD2. The CDR3 has 16 residues. The germline V gene encodes CDR1 LGHNA and CDR2 YSLEER. The ends lost 0 bases at V and 2 bases at J; junction bases unmatched: 4. The CDR3 sequence is CASSQDRGDPYNEQFF. For the CDR3, the DNA is TGCGCCAGCAGCCAAGATCGGGGGGACCCCTACAATGAGCAGTTCTTC.

The V call is TRBV5-1, the J call TRBJ1-2; no firm D call. The germline V gene encodes CDR1 SGHRS and CDR2 YFSETQ. The CDR3 length is 16 residues. Trimming removed 3 bases from V and 4 bases from J, with 19 bases in between. For the CDR3, the DNA is TGCGCCAGCAGCTCGGGGTCGACGGGCCCCATCTATGGCTACACCTTC. Its translation: CASSSGSTGPIYGYTF.

The chain combines TRBV6-5 with TRBJ1-2, with 11 positions matching TRBD1. Germline V CDR1 and CDR2: MNHEY, SVGAGI. With V trimmed by 8 bases and J by 4 bases, 3 bases remained unmatched. The CDR3 runs to 13 residues. The CDR3 DNA follows: TGTGCCAGCCGGACAGGGGGCCTCTATGGCTACACCTTC. This gives the protein CASRTGGLYGYTF.

With regard to this clone: This sample also contains other DNA sequences that code for the same CDR3. The chain links TRBV6-5 to TRBJ1-5; perhaps TRBD1 as D (6 bases). Germline values: CDR1 MNHEY, CDR2 SVGAGI. The V and J ends lost 8 bases and 3 bases respectively, with 11 bases between them. This CDR3 comprises 13 residues. CDR3: CASSYRDNQPQHF. Here the CDR3 DNA reads TGTGCCAGCTCTTACAGGGACAATCAGCCCCAGCATTTT.

This chain uses TRBV4-1 with TRBJ2-1, with 8 bases matching TRBD2. Germline values: CDR1 MGHRA, CDR2 YSYEKL. This CDR3 is 16 amino acids long. Trimming cost V 3 bases and J 8 bases; bases outside gene matches: 12. DNA of the CDR3: TGCGCCAGCAGCCAGCTGGCGGGACTAGAGGGATATGAGCAGTTCTTC. Translated: CASSQLAGLEGYEQFF.

The CDR3 nucleotides read TGCGCCAGCAGCCAAGATCCGGCAGGGAATCAGCCCCAGCATTTT. Encoded protein: CASSQDPAGNQPQHF. The chain is built from TRBV4-3 and TRBJ1-5; D might be TRBD1 (5 bases). This CDR3 spans 15 amino acids. V was trimmed by 0 bases and J by 4 bases, leaving 10 bases between them. The V gene's germline CDR1 is LGHNA and CDR2 YSLEER.

The V call is TRBV28, the J call TRBJ2-2, with 12 nucleotides matching TRBD2. Germline CDR1 reads MDHEN; CDR2 reads SYDVKM. The V segment lost 3 bases and the J segment 6 bases; nucleotides outside the gene matches: 11. This CDR3 spans 18 amino acids. The DNA for the CDR3 is TGTGCCAGCAGTTTCATTTACGGCCTAGCGGGAGGGCCCGGGGAGCTGTTTTTT. Protein product: CASSFIYGLAGGPGELFF.

The chain couples TRBV29-1 to TRBJ2-5; weak D call: TRBD2 (6 bases). V lost 2 bases and J 2 bases, leaving 15 bases between the germline ends. Germline V gives CDR1 SQVTM, CDR2 ANQGSEA. This CDR3 region has 15 residues. In nucleotides, the CDR3 is TGCAGCGTTGAATTGGGGGGAGGAGGGCAAGAGACCCAGTACTTC. This sequence encodes CSVELGGGGQETQYF.

DNA for the CDR3: TGTGCCAGCATTTCAGGGAATCGCGAAAAACTGTTTTTT. Its translation: CASISGNREKLFF. V and J are TRBV7-9 and TRBJ1-4; a weak D match, TRBD1 (5 bases). This CDR3 has 13 amino acids. CDR1 and CDR2 (germline): SEHNR, FQNEAQ (reference sequence). V lost 7 bases to trimming and J lost 8 bases, with 14 bases between them.

The chain combines TRBV15 with TRBJ2-4; D is perhaps TRBD1 (5 bases). This CDR3 has 17 residues. Per germline, CDR1 LNHNV and CDR2 YYDKDF (reference sequence). V was shortened by 4 bases and J by 0 bases, with 16 bases between the two germline ends. CDR3 sequence reads: CATSNPRDILAKNIQYF. DNA for the CDR3: TGTGCCACCAGCAACCCCAGGGATATCCTAGCCAAAAACATTCAGTACTTC.

This clone showed up just a few times. The chain uses TRBV4-1 and TRBJ1-4; the D is unclear. CDR3 size: 16 residues. Trimming left V 4 bases short and J 1 base short, with 13 bases between. Germline V lookup: CDR1 MGHRA, CDR2 YSYEKL. The CDR3 reads CASSPISGLTNEKLFF. CDR3 DNA sequence: TGCGCCAGCAGCCCTATTTCGGGTTTAACTAATGAAAAACTGTTTTTT.

This chain connects TRBV5-4 to TRBJ2-3; D is unresolved. Germline V gives CDR1 SGHNT, CDR2 YYREEE (reference sequence). This CDR3 region has 15 residues. The V gene lost 4 bases and the J gene lost 3 bases, with 15 bases spanning the gap. The CDR3 nucleotides read TGTGCCAGCAGCCAATCTTACATCAGGACAGATACGCAGTATTTT. Protein product: CASSQSYIRTDTQYF.

This chain connects TRBV5-8 to TRBJ1-5, with TRBD1 matching 8 bases. V was clipped by 4 bases and J by 1 base; unmatched bases: 7. The germline V gene has CDR1 SGHTS and CDR2 YDEGEE. This CDR3 contains 16 residues. CDR3 nucleotides: TGTGCCAGCAGCGACGACAGGGGTGGGAGCAATCAGCCCCAGCATTTT. This codes for CASSDDRGGSNQPQHF.

This clone has only a few counts. The chain uses TRBV2 and TRBJ2-3; 7 nucleotides align to TRBD1. The CDR3 length is 15 residues. Trimming took 8 bases from V and 0 from J; bases not matched to a gene: 8. Per germline, CDR1 SNHLY and CDR2 FYNNEI. The DNA for the CDR3 is TGTGCCAGCGCCAGAGACAGGGCTAGCACAGATACGCAGTATTTT. It translates to CASARDRASTDTQYF.

This chain connects TRBV18 to TRBJ1-4; D remains unclear. Germline CDR1 and CDR2: KGHSH and LQKENI. The ends were cut back, 2 bases at V and 6 bases at J, with 16 bases in the middle. The CDR3 contains 16 residues. As DNA, the CDR3 is TGTGCCAGCTCACCAAGGAATTCGGTAGCTCATGAAAAACTGTTTTTT. It is translated as CASSPRNSVAHEKLFF.